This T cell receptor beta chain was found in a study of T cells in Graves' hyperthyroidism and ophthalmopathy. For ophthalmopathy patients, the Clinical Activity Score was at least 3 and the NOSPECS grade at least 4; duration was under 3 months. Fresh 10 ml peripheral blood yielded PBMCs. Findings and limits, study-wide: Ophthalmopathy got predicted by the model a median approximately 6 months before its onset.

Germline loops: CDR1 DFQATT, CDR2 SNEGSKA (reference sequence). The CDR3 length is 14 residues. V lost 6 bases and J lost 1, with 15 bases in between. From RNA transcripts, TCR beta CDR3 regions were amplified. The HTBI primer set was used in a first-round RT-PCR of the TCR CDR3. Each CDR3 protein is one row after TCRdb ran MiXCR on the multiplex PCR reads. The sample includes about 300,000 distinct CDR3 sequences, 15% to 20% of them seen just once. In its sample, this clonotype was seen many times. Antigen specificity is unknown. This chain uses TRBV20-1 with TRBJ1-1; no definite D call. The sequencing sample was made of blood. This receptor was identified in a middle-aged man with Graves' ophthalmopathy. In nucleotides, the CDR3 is TGCAGTGCCGGAGACCTGCGGGGGAACACTGAAGCTTTCTTT. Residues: CSAGDLRGNTEAFF.